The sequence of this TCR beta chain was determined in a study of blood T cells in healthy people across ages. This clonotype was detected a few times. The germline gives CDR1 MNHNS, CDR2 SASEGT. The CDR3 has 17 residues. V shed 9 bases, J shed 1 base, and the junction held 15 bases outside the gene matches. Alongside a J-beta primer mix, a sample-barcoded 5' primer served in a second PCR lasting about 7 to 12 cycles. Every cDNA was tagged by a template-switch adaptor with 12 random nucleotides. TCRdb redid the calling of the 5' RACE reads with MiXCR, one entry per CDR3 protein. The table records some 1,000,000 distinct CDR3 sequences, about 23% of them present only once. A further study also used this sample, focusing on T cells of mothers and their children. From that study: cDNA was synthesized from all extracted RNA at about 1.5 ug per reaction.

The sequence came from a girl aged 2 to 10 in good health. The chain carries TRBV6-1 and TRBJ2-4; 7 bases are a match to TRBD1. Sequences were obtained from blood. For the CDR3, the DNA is TGTGCCAGTTCTTCTTACAGGGGCGGTGTCGCCAAAAACATTCAGTACTTC. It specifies CASSSYRGGVAKNIQYF.